A single TCR beta chain is shown here with its context. This sample is part of a study of blood T cell repertoires in COVID-19. The method was immunoSEQ multiplex PCR; TCRdb's version includes in-frame clones alone and lacks a portion of them. Among 150,000 or so clones listed, over 80% were seen once. Cohorts were assigned according to the clinical history that participants reported. The germline CDR1 and CDR2 sequences are SGHTA and FQGTGA. V lost 2 bases, J lost 1 base, and 8 bases lay in between. The CDR3 spans 14 residues. This sequence was found in a woman in her fifties or sixties who had recovered from COVID-19. Material for sequencing was PBMCs or T cells enriched from blood (not recorded which). The chain has TRBV7-3 and TRBJ1-2; no clear D gene. The CDR3 here is CASSLWANNYGYTF. As DNA, the CDR3 is TGTGCCAGCAGCTTATGGGCAAATAACTATGGCTACACCTTC.